Following are 9 T cell receptor beta chains from one sample sequenced in a study of T cell responses to AZD1222 COVID-19 vaccine. The repertoire was sequenced with immunoSEQ multiplex PCR; TCRdb's copy has only in-frame clones and lacks some. The sample carries 95,000 to 100,000 clones, more than 70% recorded once. This specimen was peripheral blood, taken 28 days after the second AZD1222 dose. The receptor set was obtained from an adult who received the AZD1222 COVID-19 vaccine.

This chain links TRBV7-9 with TRBJ2-1; 7 bases are shared with TRBD1. With V trimmed by 1 base and J by 4 bases, 7 bases remained unmatched. In germline, CDR1 is SEHNR, CDR2 FQNEAQ (reference sequence). CDR3 length: 16 residues. CDR3 protein: CASSLGDRVEYNEQFF. DNA of the CDR3: TGTGCCAGCAGCTTAGGAGACAGGGTTGAGTACAATGAGCAGTTCTTC. The complete variable domain, with remaining parts taken from reference TRBV7-9 and TRBJ2-1, reads DTGVSQNPRHKITKRGQNVTFRCDPISEHNRLYWYRQTLGQGPEFLTYFQNEAQLEKSRLLSDRFSAERPKGSFSTLEIQRTEQGDSAMYLCASSLGDRVEYNEQFFGPGTRLTVL.

The count of this clone is one. The chain combines TRBV28 with TRBJ2-7, with a tentative D call TRBD1 (6 bases). Trimming took 9 bases from V and 0 from J, leaving 18 bases between them. Germline loops: CDR1 MDHEN, CDR2 SYDVKM. CDR3 length equals 15 residues. CDR3 in amino acids: CASARQAVSSYEQYF. CDR3 nucleotide sequence: TGTGCCAGTGCCCGACAGGCCGTAAGCTCCTACGAGCAGTACTTC. Full variable domain (missing parts from reference TRBV28 and TRBJ2-7): DVKVTQSSRYLVKRTGEKVFLECVQDMDHENMFWYRQDPGLGLRLIYFSYDVKMKEKGDIPEGYSVSREKKERFSLILESASTNQTSMYLCASARQAVSSYEQYFGPGTRLTVT.

The genes are TRBV9 and TRBJ2-3; TRBD1 agrees at 7 bases. This CDR3 is built from 17 residues. Germline V gene lookup returns CDR1 SGDLS and CDR2 YYNGEE. V gave up 3 bases and J gave up 0 bases; unmatched junction bases: 10. DNA for the CDR3: TGTGCCAGCAGCGCCGCCCCCGGACAGGCTAGCACAGATACGCAGTATTTT. Translated: CASSAAPGQASTDTQYF.

The chain combines TRBV7-2 with TRBJ2-7; the D call may be TRBD1 or TRBD2 (5 bases each). From germline, CDR1 is SGHTA and CDR2 FQGNSA. Trimming took 5 bases from V and 7 from J, leaving 18 bases between them. CDR3 length equals 14 residues. The CDR3 spells CASSTGRASLEQYF. The DNA of the CDR3 is TGTGCCAGCAGCACGGGGCGAGCGTCCCTTGAGCAGTACTTC.

This clone has a single count. The chain links TRBV19 to TRBJ1-2; D is unresolved. Trimming took 6 bases from V and 6 from J, leaving 14 bases between them. The CDR3 is 13 residues long. Germline assignment: CDR1 LNHDA and CDR2 SQIVND (reference sequence). CDR3 sequence reads: CASRGQGKNGYTF. Here the CDR3 DNA reads TGTGCCAGTAGGGGTCAAGGGAAGAATGGCTACACCTTC.

The rearrangement uses TRBV19 and TRBJ1-5, with D hard to call. CDR1 LNHDA and CDR2 SQIVND come from the germline V gene (reference sequence). V was clipped by 6 bases and J by 1 base, with 7 bases between them. This CDR3 has 13 amino acids. The CDR3 sequence is CASRQKSNQPQHF. The CDR3, as DNA: TGTGCCAGTAGACAAAAAAGCAATCAGCCCCAGCATTTT.

In regard to this clone: Other DNA sequences within the sample encode an identical CDR3. V is TRBV30 and J is TRBJ2-7, with D uncertain. Per the germline V gene, CDR1 is GTSNPN and CDR2 is SVGIG (reference sequence). The length of the CDR3 is 11 residues. The germline V and J ends were trimmed by 3 bases and 3 bases, with 6 bases remaining between them. The CDR3 nucleotides are TGTGCCTGGAGCCTAGACTACGAGCAGTACTTC. This encodes CAWSLDYEQYF.

The chain recombines TRBV6-5 with TRBJ1-1; D ambiguous. Germline V gives CDR1 MNHEY, CDR2 SVGAGI. The V end was cut by 0 bases, the J end by 5 bases, with 7 bases between. This CDR3 has 13 amino acids. CDR3 amino acids: CASSYSRSTEAFF. CDR3 sequence (DNA): TGTGCCAGCAGTTACTCGAGGAGTACTGAAGCTTTCTTT.

V gene TRBV5-1 combines with J gene TRBJ2-1; D is uncertain. The V gene lost 1 base and the J gene lost 8 bases, with 13 bases spanning the gap. Germline CDR1 is SGHRS and CDR2 is YFSETQ. The CDR3 loop spans 14 amino acids. The CDR3: CASSLNGMADEQFF. The CDR3 DNA is TGCGCCAGCAGCTTGAATGGCATGGCCGATGAGCAGTTCTTC.